This T cell receptor (beta chain) is from a study of T cell changes during pregnancy in multiple sclerosis. CDR1 is SGHVS and CDR2 is FQNEAQ in the germline V gene. With 1 base clipped from V and 0 bases from J, the junction kept 3 bases outside the gene matches. The CDR3 has 16 residues. Produced via immunoSEQ multiplex PCR; TCRdb's table is partial and in-frame only. The top ten clones hold about a sixth of a sample with about 17,000 clones, 84% of them seen once. The chain combines TRBV7-8 with TRBJ2-3; 8 bases are a match to TRBD2. This clonotype originated in a female donor in good health, enrolled as a control in a pregnancy study. Specimen: CD8+ T cells from peripheral blood mononuclear cells, collected in the third trimester of pregnancy. In DNA form, the CDR3 reads TGTGCCAGCAGCTTAGAGGCTAGCGGGAGCACAGATACGCAGTATTTT. Translated: CASSLEASGSTDTQYF.